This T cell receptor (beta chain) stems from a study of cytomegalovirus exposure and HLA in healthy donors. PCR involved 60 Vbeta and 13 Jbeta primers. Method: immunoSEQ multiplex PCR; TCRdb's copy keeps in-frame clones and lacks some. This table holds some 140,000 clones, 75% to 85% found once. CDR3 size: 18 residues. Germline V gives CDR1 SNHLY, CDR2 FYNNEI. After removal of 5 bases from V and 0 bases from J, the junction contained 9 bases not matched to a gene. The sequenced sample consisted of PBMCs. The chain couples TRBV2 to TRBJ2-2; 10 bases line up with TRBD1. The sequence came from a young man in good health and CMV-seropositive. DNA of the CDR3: TGTGCCAGCAGTTTCCCGGGACAGGGGCCTTCGAACACCGGGGAGCTGTTTTTT. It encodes CASSFPGQGPSNTGELFF.